This T cell receptor beta chain was sequenced during a study of cytomegalovirus exposure and HLA in healthy donors. The PCR had 60 Vbeta and 13 Jbeta primers. Sequenced by immunoSEQ multiplex PCR; TCRdb stores in-frame clones only, minus some. The table includes about 140,000 clones, roughly 70% detected once. V was clipped by 1 base and J by 7 bases; unmatched bases: 9. CDR3 length: 15 residues. From germline, CDR1 is MGHRA and CDR2 YSYEKL. The chain recombines TRBV4-1 with TRBJ1-2; 7 bases line up with TRBD1. Sequencing input: PBMCs. This TCR came from a man aged 40-49 years in good health and CMV-seronegative. The CDR3 here is CASSQGPDRESGYTF. In nucleotides, the CDR3 is TGCGCCAGCAGCCAAGGCCCCGACAGGGAATCTGGCTACACCTTC.